This T cell receptor beta chain was sequenced in a study of cytomegalovirus exposure and HLA in healthy donors. At the level of the study: Ancestry clustering placed about four fifths of more than 350 genotyped donors in the Caucasian-associated cluster.

Study-wide points: A missense variant in DCLRE1C was later tied to TCR beta V- and J-gene trimming.

Details on this clone: Its antigen is currently unknown.

PCR used 60 Vbeta primers and 13 Jbeta primers. The method was immunoSEQ multiplex PCR; TCRdb's version includes in-frame clones alone and lacks a portion of them. The specimen's table records around 130,000 clones. V gave up 4 bases and J gave up 10 bases; unmatched junction bases: 13. Germline loops: CDR1 MNHEY, CDR2 SVGAGI. The CDR3 totals 16 residues. Source material: PBMCs. The receptor was derived from a woman in her forties in good health and CMV-seronegative. The chain uses TRBV6-5 and TRBJ1-6; 7 bases fit TRBD1. In DNA form, the CDR3 reads TGTGCCAGCAGTTCTCCCCTCAGGGGACAGATATCACCCCTCCACTTT. Its translation: CASSSPLRGQISPLHF.